Below, 9 T cell receptor beta chains from the same sample are listed, as sequenced in a study of identical twins. In TCRdb, the 5' RACE reads were re-called with MiXCR into one record per CDR3 protein. The sample yields hundreds of thousands of distinct CDR3 sequences, over 20% seen once. A further study also used this sample, focusing on T cells expressing NK-cell markers.

Sequenced input: PBMCs. The receptor set was obtained from a young woman in good health.

The DNA for the CDR3 is TGCAGTGCCGACCGGAAGGTAGCGGGGTACAATGAGCAGTTCTTC. This translates into CSADRKVAGYNEQFF. The gene calls are TRBV20-1 and TRBJ2-1, with 8 bases identical to TRBD2. After removal of 6 bases from V and 4 bases from J, the junction contained 11 bases not matched to a gene. The CDR3 is 15 amino acids. The germline V gene encodes CDR1 DFQATT and CDR2 SNEGSKA (reference sequence).

This clonotype turned up a few times. V usage is TRBV10-3 and J usage is TRBJ2-1, with D perhaps assigned TRBD1 or TRBD2 (6 bases each). This CDR3 comprises 17 residues. V shed 3 bases and J shed 4 bases, with 19 bases lying between them. Germline CDR1 and CDR2: ENHRY and SYGVKD. The CDR3 is CAISDRTRGRGYNEQFF. Here the CDR3 DNA reads TGTGCCATCAGTGATCGAACTCGGGGGCGGGGATACAATGAGCAGTTCTTC.

The rearrangement uses TRBV30 and TRBJ2-7; 8 positions match TRBD1. The germline CDR1 and CDR2 sequences are GTSNPN and SVGIG (reference sequence). The V gene end was trimmed by 2 bases and the J gene end by 3 bases; junction bases not matched to a gene: 3. CDR3 size: 13 residues. The CDR3 DNA reads TGTGCCTGGAGTCCCGGGACAGGCTACGAGCAGTACTTC. Translating it yields CAWSPGTGYEQYF.

The chain employs TRBV6-4 and TRBJ2-2, with D possibly being TRBD1 (6 bases). The CDR3 totals 14 residues. Germline V gives CDR1 MRHNA, CDR2 SNTAGT. The ends were cut back, 4 bases at V and 4 bases at J, with 10 bases in the middle. CDR3 protein: CASSADRSTGELFF. The CDR3 DNA reads as TGTGCCAGCAGTGCAGACAGGTCCACCGGGGAGCTGTTTTTT.

V and J are TRBV20-1 and TRBJ2-7; 9 nucleotides agree with TRBD2. The CDR3 consists of 13 residues. Germline CDR1 and CDR2: DFQATT and SNEGSKA (reference sequence). V gave up 5 bases and J gave up 6 bases; unmatched junction bases: 8. CDR3 residues: CSAPLAGLAEQYF. DNA of the CDR3: TGCAGTGCTCCCCTAGCGGGACTCGCCGAGCAGTACTTC.

The chain is built from TRBV18 and TRBJ2-1, with D uncertain. Trimming took 3 bases from V and 7 from J, leaving 16 bases between them. The CDR3 is 15 residues long. Germline loops: CDR1 KGHSH, CDR2 LQKENI. The CDR3 loop reads CASSPPNSRWNEQFF. The CDR3 DNA follows: TGTGCCAGCTCACCCCCGAATAGCCGGTGGAATGAGCAGTTCTTC.

This clonotype was recorded a few times. Here the CDR3 reads CSAQQRRAGVRETQYF. CDR3 bases: TGCAGTGCCCAGCAGCGGCGAGCGGGAGTGAGAGAGACCCAGTACTTC. The chain combines TRBV20-1 with TRBJ2-5, with TRBD2 matching 8 bases. Germline CDR1 and CDR2: DFQATT and SNEGSKA (reference sequence). This CDR3 spans 16 amino acids. J gave up 4 bases and V 6 bases, and 16 bases lay outside the gene matches.

The J gene is TRBJ1-1, the V gene TRBV18; D is unclear. The CDR3 consists of 13 residues. V lost 5 bases and J 3 bases, leaving 10 bases between the germline ends. Germline V gene data show CDR1 as KGHSH and CDR2 as LQKENI. The CDR3 DNA is TGTGCCAGCTCAGAGGACGGGGACACTGAAGCTTTCTTT. Translation: CASSEDGDTEAFF.

This rearrangement joins TRBV27 to TRBJ2-2; TRBD1 is a possible D gene (6 bases). The CDR3 runs 14 residues. Trimming took off 6 bases at V and 3 bases at J, with 11 bases between the two ends. Germline V gene sequence: CDR1 MNHEY, CDR2 SMNVEV (reference sequence). This CDR3 is CASRDRFYTGELFF. The CDR3 coding sequence is TGTGCCAGCAGGGACAGATTTTACACCGGGGAGCTGTTTTTT.